Each of the 21 T cell receptor beta chains below was sequenced from the same sample in a study of shared clonotypes between healthy human individuals. Repertoires were generated with immunoSEQ multiplex PCR, while TCRdb's copy carries only in-frame clones and drops some. The data hold around 2.5 million clones, with 90% to 95% observed a single time. What was sequenced was naive CD4+ T cells from PBMCs. As to subset: CD45RA+ positively selected. All receptors come from a man younger than 35 in good health. Some clones in this sample may be carry-over from other donors' samples.

The chain has TRBV7-2 and TRBJ1-2; 11 bases align to TRBD1. The CDR3 loop spans 16 amino acids. The V segment lost 5 bases and the J segment 6 bases; nucleotides outside the gene matches: 11. CDR1 and CDR2 (germline): SGHTA, FQGNSA. This chain's CDR3 is CASSPARDRGSHGYTF. CDR3 bases: TGTGCCAGCAGCCCCGCGCGGGACAGGGGGTCACATGGCTACACCTTC.

As to this clone: Other DNA sequences in the sample encode the same CDR3. This chain connects TRBV6-1 to TRBJ1-5; D gene ambiguous. This CDR3 has 12 residues. Trimming left V 6 bases short and J 3 bases short, with 6 bases between. Germline V gene data show CDR1 as MNHNS and CDR2 as SASEGT. The CDR3 nucleotides read TGTGCCAGCAGGGGTTCCAATCAGCCCCAGCATTTT. It encodes CASRGSNQPQHF.

This clone was counted a single time. CDR3 nucleotides: TGTGCCAGCAGCTTAGGACTAGCGGGAGTGGGATACGAGCAGTACTTC. It codes for CASSLGLAGVGYEQYF. The chain links TRBV7-8 to TRBJ2-7, with TRBD2 matching over 12 bases. This CDR3 comprises 16 residues. The J segment lost 4 bases and the V segment lost 1 base, leaving 5 bases of the junction unmatched. Germline assignment: CDR1 SGHVS and CDR2 FQNEAQ.

The rearrangement uses TRBV18 and TRBJ2-7; D not resolved. Per the germline V gene, CDR1 is KGHSH and CDR2 is LQKENI. The length of the CDR3 is 12 residues. Trimming took 5 bases from V and 6 from J, leaving 11 bases between them. For the CDR3, the DNA is TGTGCCAGCTCAGCCGGTAGCTCCGAGCAGTACTTC. It encodes CASSAGSSEQYF.

The gene calls are TRBV15 and TRBJ2-1; no firm D call. The germline gives CDR1 LNHNV, CDR2 YYDKDF (reference sequence). V was pared by 1 base and J by 10 bases, with 8 bases between. This CDR3 has 12 residues. The CDR3 sequence is CATSRALGEQFF. The CDR3 coding sequence is TGTGCCACCAGCAGAGCTTTGGGGGAGCAGTTCTTC.

The chain joins TRBV4-3 to TRBJ2-3, with TRBD2 as a possible D gene (5 bases). In germline, CDR1 is LGHNA, CDR2 YSLEER. The CDR3 covers 16 residues. Trimming removed 1 base from V and 2 bases from J, with 13 bases in between. The CDR3 sequence: CASSQGTPTYTDTQYF. The CDR3, as DNA: TGCGCCAGCAGCCAAGGGACTCCGACGTACACAGATACGCAGTATTTT.

The chain employs TRBV23-1 and TRBJ1-6; D not certain. TRBV23-1 is classed as an ORF, of uncertain function. The CDR3 runs to 12 residues. The V and J ends lost 10 bases and 13 bases respectively, with 17 bases between them. The CDR3 loop is CAILNRVGPLHF. CDR3 sequence (DNA): TGCGCCATCCTGAACCGGGTGGGCCCCCTCCACTTT.

Worth noting for this clone: Additional DNA sequences in this sample encode the identical CDR3. The chain employs TRBV7-2 and TRBJ2-7, with D perhaps TRBD1 (6 bases). V gave up 3 bases and J gave up 1 base, with 10 bases separating them. CDR1 is SGHTA and CDR2 is FQGNSA in the germline V gene. The CDR3 has 14 residues. The CDR3: CASSLGARSYEQYF. Here the CDR3 DNA reads TGTGCCAGCAGCTTGGGGGCACGATCCTACGAGCAGTACTTC.

The V gene is TRBV28, the J gene TRBJ1-2, with D hard to call. The CDR3 consists of 14 residues. Germline loops: CDR1 MDHEN, CDR2 SYDVKM. V was cut by 6 bases and J by 2 bases, with 13 bases left in between. This chain's CDR3 is CASSLTEENYGYTF. DNA of the CDR3: TGTGCCAGCAGCCTGACTGAAGAAAACTATGGCTACACCTTC.

The chain recombines TRBV7-8 with TRBJ2-2; either TRBD1 or TRBD2 may supply D (5 bases each). The CDR3 is 12 residues long. V was trimmed by 5 bases and J by 13 bases, leaving 14 bases between them. In germline, CDR1 is SGHVS, CDR2 FQNEAQ. CDR3 bases: TGTGCCAGCAGCCCTCAACTAGACAGGCTGTTTTTT. Protein product: CASSPQLDRLFF. The full variable domain, with the rest looked up from reference TRBV7-8 and TRBJ2-2, is GAGVSQSPRYKVAKRGQDVALRCDPISGHVSLFWYQQALGQGPEFLTYFQNEAQLDKSGLPSDRFFAERPEGSVSTLKIQRTQQEDSAVYLCASSPQLDRLFFGEGSRLTVL.

The rearrangement uses TRBV25-1 and TRBJ2-1; 11 bases map to TRBD2. The CDR3 covers 14 residues. V gave up 5 bases and J gave up 9 bases; unmatched junction bases: 6. Germline lookup yields CDR1 MGHDK and CDR2 SYGVNS. CDR3 bases: TGTGCCAGCAGTACTAGCGGGAGCCCGGGTGAGCAGTTCTTC. Its translation: CASSTSGSPGEQFF.

The J gene is TRBJ1-1, the V gene TRBV5-4; D is undetermined. V shed 6 bases and J shed 4 bases, with 13 bases lying between them. CDR3 length equals 13 residues. The germline V gene encodes CDR1 SGHNT and CDR2 YYREEE (reference sequence). CDR3 bases: TGTGCCAGCACCCGACGTGGGGTCACTGAAGCTTTCTTT. It is translated as CASTRRGVTEAFF.

The rearrangement joins TRBV9 to TRBJ2-7; D ambiguous. The V and J ends lost 2 bases and 3 bases respectively, with 12 bases between them. CDR3 length: 14 amino acids. The germline V gene has CDR1 SGDLS and CDR2 YYNGEE. The CDR3 coding sequence is TGTGCCAGCAGCGTGCTTTCGGATGGCTACGAGCAGTACTTC. Translated: CASSVLSDGYEQYF.

This chain links TRBV2 with TRBJ2-7, with D perhaps TRBD1 (5 bases). Germline assignment: CDR1 SNHLY and CDR2 FYNNEI. This CDR3 is 14 amino acids long. Trimming stripped 7 bases from V and 3 bases from J, with 16 bases between. CDR3 bases: TGTGCCAGCAAGCAGCAGGACAAGCTCTACGAGCAGTACTTC. This encodes CASKQQDKLYEQYF.

The chain couples TRBV28 to TRBJ1-3; TRBD1 might be the D (6 bases). V lost 4 bases and J lost 4, with 20 bases in between. Germline loops: CDR1 MDHEN, CDR2 SYDVKM. CDR3 length: 17 residues. CDR3 protein: CASSSPGGVLAGNTIYF. As DNA, the CDR3 is TGTGCCAGCAGTTCCCCCGGGGGCGTACTGGCGGGAAACACCATATATTTT.

The V call is TRBV5-6, the J call TRBJ2-2; D is unresolved. The germline gives CDR1 SGHDT, CDR2 YYEEEE. Trimming removed 2 bases at V and 6 bases at J, with 20 bases between. The CDR3 loop spans 17 amino acids. CDR3 sequence (DNA): TGTGCCAGCAGCTTCGAGACGGGCAGTCTAAAGGCCGGGGAGCTGTTTTTT. Its protein product is CASSFETGSLKAGELFF.

The rearrangement joins TRBV7-2 to TRBJ1-2; 8 bases fit TRBD1. J was trimmed by 8 bases and V by 3 bases; bases with no gene match: 5. The CDR3 sequence is 13 residues long. Per the germline V gene, CDR1 is SGHTA and CDR2 is FQGNSA. CDR3 DNA sequence: TGTGCCAGCAGCTTCCCAGGGGGCGTCGGCTACACCTTC. Protein product: CASSFPGGVGYTF.

This chain joins TRBV2 and TRBJ1-2, with 9 bases identical to TRBD1. V lost 6 bases to trimming and J lost 0 bases; unmatched junction nucleotides: 5. Germline values: CDR1 SNHLY, CDR2 FYNNEI. CDR3 length: 15 residues. The CDR3 nucleotides are TGTGCCAGCAGAGTGGGACAGGGAACTAACTATGGCTACACCTTC. Protein sequence: CASRVGQGTNYGYTF.

This chain uses TRBV30 with TRBJ1-6; D call uncertain. V lost 2 bases and J lost 10, with 9 bases in between. Germline V lookup: CDR1 GTSNPN, CDR2 SVGIG (reference sequence). The CDR3 spans 12 residues. The CDR3 region has the DNA TGTGCCTGGAGTCCCTTTGTGTCACCCCTCCACTTT. It is translated as CAWSPFVSPLHF.

To note about this clone: Other DNA sequences of this sample code for an identical CDR3. The chain is built from TRBV15 and TRBJ1-1; no firm D call. With 0 bases removed from V and 0 bases from J, the gap between germline ends came to 2 bases. CDR3 length equals 13 residues. Germline V gene data show CDR1 as LNHNV and CDR2 as YYDKDF (reference sequence). CDR3 in amino acids: CATSRDMNTEAFF. CDR3 DNA: TGTGCCACCAGCAGAGACATGAACACTGAAGCTTTCTTT.

V is TRBV7-9 and J is TRBJ2-7; D is possibly TRBD2 (5 bases). CDR1 is SEHNR, CDR2 FQNEAQ, per germline (reference sequence). The V and J ends lost 2 bases and 3 bases respectively, with 8 bases between them. This CDR3 is 13 amino acids long. In nucleotides, the CDR3 is TGTGCCAGCAGCTTATTAGGAGGCTACGAGCAGTACTTC. This translates into CASSLLGGYEQYF.